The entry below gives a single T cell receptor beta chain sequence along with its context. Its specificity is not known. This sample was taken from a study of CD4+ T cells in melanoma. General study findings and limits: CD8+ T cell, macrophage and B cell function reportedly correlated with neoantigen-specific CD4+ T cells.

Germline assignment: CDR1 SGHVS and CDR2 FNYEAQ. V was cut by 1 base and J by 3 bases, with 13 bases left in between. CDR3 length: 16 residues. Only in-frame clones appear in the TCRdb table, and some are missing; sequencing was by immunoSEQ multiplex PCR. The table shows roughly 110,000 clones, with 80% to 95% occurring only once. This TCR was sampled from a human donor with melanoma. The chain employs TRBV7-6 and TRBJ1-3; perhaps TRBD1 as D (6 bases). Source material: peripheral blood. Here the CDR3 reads CASSLEQGGSGNTIYF. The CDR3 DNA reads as TGTGCCAGCAGCTTAGAACAGGGAGGTAGTGGAAACACCATATATTTT.